This TCR beta chain was identified during a study of vaccination and CD4 T cells after COVID-19. Across the study: Blood was drawn a median around 71 days post second dose, range 14 to 241. Notes on the study in general: No early post-infection timepoints were studied, and convalescent patients studied were relatively few.

The CDR3 consists of 14 residues. The trim removed 10 bases at V and 5 bases at J, leaving 6 bases unmatched. Germline V gene sequence: CDR1 SGHVS, CDR2 FQNEAQ. An Oncomine TCR Beta short-read assay was used to sequence the DNA from cultured CD4+ T cells. TCRdb independently ran MiXCR on the PCR reads; one entry per CDR3 protein. The sample has about 13,000 distinct CDR3 sequences; roughly a quarter are singletons. Treatment in this sample: roughly ten-day PBMC culture with coronavirus spike peptide pools or control peptides (ViraFEST assay). ViraFEST sequenced TCRs after peptide-pool expansion of antigen-specific T cells. Half the medium was exchanged for fresh IL-2 medium on days 3 and 7. For this clonotype: Its antigen remains unidentified.

Specimen: CD4+ T cells from blood, cultured in vitro, collected before SARS-CoV-2 vaccination. This clonotype was sampled from a human donor who received a COVID-19 vaccine. The gene calls are TRBV7-8 and TRBJ2-3; 13 bases are shared with TRBD2. CDR3 coding DNA: TGTGCCACCCAAGGGACTAGCGGGGAAGATACGCAGTATTTT. It codes for CATQGTSGEDTQYF.